These 7 T cell receptor beta chains share one sample of origin, sequenced in a study of T cell changes during pregnancy in multiple sclerosis. Repertoires were generated with immunoSEQ multiplex PCR, while TCRdb's copy carries only in-frame clones and drops some. The sample has approximately 120,000 clones; about 96% are singletons. The sequences come from peripheral blood, collected after pregnancy. These TCRs come from a female donor with multiple sclerosis, enrolled in a pregnancy study.

J is TRBJ2-1 and V is TRBV21-1; TRBD1 was called by the table and not checked on the DNA. TRBV21-1 is shown as a pseudogene. This CDR3 has 15 residues. The CDR3 DNA reads TGTGCCAGCAGCCCCAGGGGGCAGGGTGACTATGAGCAGTTCTTC. Protein sequence: CASSPRGQGDYEQFF.

The chain is built from TRBV11-3 and TRBJ2-5, with 10 bases lining up with TRBD1. The CDR3 has 17 residues. Germline values: CDR1 SGHNT, CDR2 YENEEA. With 0 bases clipped from V and 5 bases from J, the junction kept 9 bases outside the gene matches. The CDR3 DNA is TGTGCCAGCAGCTTAGATGGAAGGGGACAGGGGAGGGAGACCCAGTACTTC. Protein product: CASSLDGRGQGRETQYF.

The chain employs TRBV29-1 and TRBJ2-5; unclear D gene. Trimming took 1 base from V and 4 from J, leaving 4 bases between them. The CDR3 has 11 amino acids. Germline CDR1 reads SQVTM; CDR2 reads ANQGSEA. The DNA of the CDR3 is TGCAGCGTTGAAGGGGCAGAGACCCAGTACTTC. This codes for CSVEGAETQYF.

Here the CDR3 reads CASSLAGPGGAKNEQYF. In nucleotides, the CDR3 is TGTGCCAGCAGCTTGGCCGGCCCAGGGGGCGCAAAAAACGAGCAGTACTTC. V usage is TRBV5-6 and J usage is TRBJ2-7; TRBD1 matches at 8 bases. Unmatched junction bases numbered 13, after V lost 0 bases and J lost 5 bases. Per the germline V gene, CDR1 is SGHDT and CDR2 is YYEEEE. The length of the CDR3 is 17 residues.

This chain connects TRBV19 to TRBJ1-1; 8 bases line up with TRBD1. The trim removed 5 bases at V and 5 bases at J, leaving 13 bases unmatched. This CDR3 region has 16 residues. Germline values: CDR1 LNHDA, CDR2 SQIVND (reference sequence). The CDR3 loop is CASSQLGGRGQTEAFF. The CDR3 coding sequence is TGTGCCAGTAGTCAACTTGGGGGCAGGGGGCAAACTGAAGCTTTCTTT.

The chain uses TRBV5-1 and TRBJ2-3; D unclear. Germline CDR1 SGHRS, CDR2 YFSETQ. Between the trimmed V and J ends, which lost 1 base and 0 bases, there was a span of 6 bases. This CDR3 has 14 residues. CDR3 loop: CASSLMASTDTQYF. The CDR3 DNA is TGCGCCAGCAGCTTGATGGCTAGCACAGATACGCAGTATTTT.

The chain carries TRBV4-1 and TRBJ2-7, with D unresolved. The CDR3 covers 11 residues. Trimming pared 3 bases from V and 5 bases from J, leaving 5 bases between. CDR1 is MGHRA and CDR2 is YSYEKL in the germline V gene. The DNA for the CDR3 is TGCGCCAGCAGCCACGGTAACGAGCAGTACTTC. Its translation is CASSHGNEQYF.